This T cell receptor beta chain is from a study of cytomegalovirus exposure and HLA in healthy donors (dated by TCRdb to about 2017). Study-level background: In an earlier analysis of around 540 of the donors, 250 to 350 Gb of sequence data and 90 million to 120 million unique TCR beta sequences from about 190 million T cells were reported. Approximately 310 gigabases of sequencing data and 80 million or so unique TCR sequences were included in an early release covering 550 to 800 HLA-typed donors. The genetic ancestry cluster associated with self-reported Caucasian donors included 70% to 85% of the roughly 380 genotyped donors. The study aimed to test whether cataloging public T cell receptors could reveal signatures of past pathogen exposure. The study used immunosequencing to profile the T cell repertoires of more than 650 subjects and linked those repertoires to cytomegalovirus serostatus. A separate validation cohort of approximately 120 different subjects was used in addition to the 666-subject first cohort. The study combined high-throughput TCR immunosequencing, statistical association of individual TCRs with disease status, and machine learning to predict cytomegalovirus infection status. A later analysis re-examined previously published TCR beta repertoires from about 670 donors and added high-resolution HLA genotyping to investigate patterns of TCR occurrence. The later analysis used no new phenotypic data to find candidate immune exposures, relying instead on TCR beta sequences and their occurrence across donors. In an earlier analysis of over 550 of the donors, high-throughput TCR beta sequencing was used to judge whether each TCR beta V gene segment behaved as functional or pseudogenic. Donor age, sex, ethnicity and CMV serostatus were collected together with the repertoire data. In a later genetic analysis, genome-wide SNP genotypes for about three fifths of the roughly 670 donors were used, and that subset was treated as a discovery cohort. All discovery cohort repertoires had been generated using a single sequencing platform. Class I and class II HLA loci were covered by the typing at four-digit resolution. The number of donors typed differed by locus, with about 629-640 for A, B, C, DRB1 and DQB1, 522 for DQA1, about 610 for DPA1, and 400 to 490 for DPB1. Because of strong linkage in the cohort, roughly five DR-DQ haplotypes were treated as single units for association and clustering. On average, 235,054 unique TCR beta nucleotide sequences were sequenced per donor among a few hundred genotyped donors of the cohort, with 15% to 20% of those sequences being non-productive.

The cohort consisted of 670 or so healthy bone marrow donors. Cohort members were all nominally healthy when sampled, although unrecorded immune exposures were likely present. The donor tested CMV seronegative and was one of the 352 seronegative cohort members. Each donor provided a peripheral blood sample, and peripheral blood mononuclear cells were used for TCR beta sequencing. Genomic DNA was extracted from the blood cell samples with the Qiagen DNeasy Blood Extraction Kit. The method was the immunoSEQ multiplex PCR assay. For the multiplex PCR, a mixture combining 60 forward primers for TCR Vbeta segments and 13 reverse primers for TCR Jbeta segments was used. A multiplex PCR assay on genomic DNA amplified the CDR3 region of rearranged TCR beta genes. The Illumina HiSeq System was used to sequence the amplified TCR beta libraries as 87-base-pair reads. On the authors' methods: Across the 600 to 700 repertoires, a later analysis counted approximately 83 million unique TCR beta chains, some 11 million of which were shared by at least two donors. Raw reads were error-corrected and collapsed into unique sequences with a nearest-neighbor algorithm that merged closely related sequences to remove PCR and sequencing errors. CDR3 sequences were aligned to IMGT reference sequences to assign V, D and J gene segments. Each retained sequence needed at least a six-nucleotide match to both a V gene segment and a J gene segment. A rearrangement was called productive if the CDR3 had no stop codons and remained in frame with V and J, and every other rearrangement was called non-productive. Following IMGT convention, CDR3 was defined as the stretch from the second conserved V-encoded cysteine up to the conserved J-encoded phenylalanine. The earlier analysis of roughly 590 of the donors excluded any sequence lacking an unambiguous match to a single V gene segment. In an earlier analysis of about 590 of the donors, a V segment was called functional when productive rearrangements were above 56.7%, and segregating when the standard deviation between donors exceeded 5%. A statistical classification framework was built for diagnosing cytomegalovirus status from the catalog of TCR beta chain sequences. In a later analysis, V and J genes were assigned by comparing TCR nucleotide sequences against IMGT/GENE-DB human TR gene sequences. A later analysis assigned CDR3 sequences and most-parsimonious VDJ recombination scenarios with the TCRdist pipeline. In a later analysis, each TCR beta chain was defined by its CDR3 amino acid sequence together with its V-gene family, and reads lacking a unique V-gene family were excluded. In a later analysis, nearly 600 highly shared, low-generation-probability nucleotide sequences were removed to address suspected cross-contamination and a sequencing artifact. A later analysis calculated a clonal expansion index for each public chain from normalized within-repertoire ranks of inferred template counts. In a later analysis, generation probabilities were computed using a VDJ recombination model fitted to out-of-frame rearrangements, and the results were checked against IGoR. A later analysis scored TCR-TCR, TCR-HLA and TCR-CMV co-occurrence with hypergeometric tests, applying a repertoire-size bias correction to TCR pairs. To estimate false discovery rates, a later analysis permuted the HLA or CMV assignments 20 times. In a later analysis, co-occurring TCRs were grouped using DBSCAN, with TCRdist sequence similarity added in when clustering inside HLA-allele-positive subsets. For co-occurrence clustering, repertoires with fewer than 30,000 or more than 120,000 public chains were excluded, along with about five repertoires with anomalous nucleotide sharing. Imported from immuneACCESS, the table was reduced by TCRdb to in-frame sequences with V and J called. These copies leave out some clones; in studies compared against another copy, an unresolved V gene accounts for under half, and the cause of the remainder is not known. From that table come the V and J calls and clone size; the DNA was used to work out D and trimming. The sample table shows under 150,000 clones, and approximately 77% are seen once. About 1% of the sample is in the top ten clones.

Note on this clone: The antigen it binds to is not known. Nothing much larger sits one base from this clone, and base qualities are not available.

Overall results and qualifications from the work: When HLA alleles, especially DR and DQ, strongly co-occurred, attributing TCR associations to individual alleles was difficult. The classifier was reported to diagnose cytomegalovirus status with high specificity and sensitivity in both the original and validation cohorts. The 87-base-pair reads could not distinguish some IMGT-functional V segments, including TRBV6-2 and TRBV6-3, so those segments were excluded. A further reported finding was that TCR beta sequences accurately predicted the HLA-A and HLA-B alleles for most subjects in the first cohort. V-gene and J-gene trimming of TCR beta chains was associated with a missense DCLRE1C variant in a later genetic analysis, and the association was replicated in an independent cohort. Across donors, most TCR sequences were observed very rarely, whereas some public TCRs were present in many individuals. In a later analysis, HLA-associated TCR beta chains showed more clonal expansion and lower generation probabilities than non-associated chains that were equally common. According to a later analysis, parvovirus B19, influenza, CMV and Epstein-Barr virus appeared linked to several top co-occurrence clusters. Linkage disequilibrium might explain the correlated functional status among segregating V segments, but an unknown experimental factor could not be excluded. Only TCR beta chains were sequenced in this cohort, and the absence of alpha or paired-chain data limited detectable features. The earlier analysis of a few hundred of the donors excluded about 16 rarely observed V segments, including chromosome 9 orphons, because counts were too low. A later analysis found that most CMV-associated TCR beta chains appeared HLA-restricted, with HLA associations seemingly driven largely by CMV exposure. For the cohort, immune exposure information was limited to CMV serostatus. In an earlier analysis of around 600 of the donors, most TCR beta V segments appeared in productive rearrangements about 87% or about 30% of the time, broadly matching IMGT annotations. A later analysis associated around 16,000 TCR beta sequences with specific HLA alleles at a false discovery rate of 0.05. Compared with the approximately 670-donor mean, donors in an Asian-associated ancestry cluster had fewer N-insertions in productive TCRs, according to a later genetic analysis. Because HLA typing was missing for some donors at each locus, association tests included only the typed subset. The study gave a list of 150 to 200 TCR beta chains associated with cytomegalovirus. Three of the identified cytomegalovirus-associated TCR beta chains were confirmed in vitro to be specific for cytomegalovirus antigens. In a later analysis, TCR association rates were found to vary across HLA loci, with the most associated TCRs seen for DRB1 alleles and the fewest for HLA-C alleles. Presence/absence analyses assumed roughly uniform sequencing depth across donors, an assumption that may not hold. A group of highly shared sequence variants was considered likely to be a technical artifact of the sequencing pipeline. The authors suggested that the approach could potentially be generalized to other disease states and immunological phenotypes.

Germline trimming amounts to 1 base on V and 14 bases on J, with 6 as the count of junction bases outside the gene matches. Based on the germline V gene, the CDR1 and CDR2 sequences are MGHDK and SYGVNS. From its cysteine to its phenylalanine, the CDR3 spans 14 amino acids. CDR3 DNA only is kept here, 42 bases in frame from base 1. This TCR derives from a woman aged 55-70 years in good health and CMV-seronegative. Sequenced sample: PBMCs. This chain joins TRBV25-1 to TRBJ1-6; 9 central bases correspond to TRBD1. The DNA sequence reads TGTGCCAGCAGTGAATCGAACAGGGGGCGATCCCTCCACTTT. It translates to CASSESNRGRSLHF.